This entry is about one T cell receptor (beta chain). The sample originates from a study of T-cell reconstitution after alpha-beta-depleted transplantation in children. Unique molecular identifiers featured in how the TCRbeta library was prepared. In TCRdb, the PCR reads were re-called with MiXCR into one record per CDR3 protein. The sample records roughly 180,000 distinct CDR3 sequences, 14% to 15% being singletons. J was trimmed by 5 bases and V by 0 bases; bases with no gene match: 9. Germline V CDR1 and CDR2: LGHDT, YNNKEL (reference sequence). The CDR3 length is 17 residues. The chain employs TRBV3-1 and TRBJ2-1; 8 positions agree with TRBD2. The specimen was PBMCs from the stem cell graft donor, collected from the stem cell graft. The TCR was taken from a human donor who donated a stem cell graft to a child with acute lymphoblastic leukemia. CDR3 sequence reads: CASSQDLASGLHNEQFF. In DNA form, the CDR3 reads TGTGCCAGCAGCCAAGATTTGGCTAGCGGGCTCCACAATGAGCAGTTCTTC.